Listed here are 11 T cell receptor beta chains from one sample, sequenced in a study of a mutant IDH1 vaccine in newly diagnosed glioma. For these receptors, no antigen is known. Sequenced by immunoSEQ multiplex PCR; TCRdb stores in-frame clones only, minus some. The table has over 35,000 clones, 83% seen once; the top ten hold roughly 4.6%. Stated time point: week 35, safety follow-up. In every dose of vaccine, 300 ug of mutant IDH1 20-mer peptide was given alongside topical imiquimod. This specimen was PBMCs, taken from a glioma patient whose treatment included an IDH1 peptide vaccine. The receptors were gathered from a woman aged 45 to 65 with glioma.

The chain carries TRBV4-1 and TRBJ2-2; 8 nucleotides align to TRBD2. The CDR3 extends over 16 amino acids. CDR1 is MGHRA and CDR2 is YSYEKL in the germline V gene. Losses at the gene ends were 4 bases for V and 3 bases for J; bases not matched to a gene: 7. The CDR3 region has the DNA TGCGCCAGCAGCCCCTCGGGCGGGGGGTACACCGGGGAGCTGTTTTTT. It yields the protein CASSPSGGGYTGELFF.

This chain joins TRBV6-5 and TRBJ1-2; TRBD1 matches 10 bases. Germline CDR1 MNHEY, CDR2 SVGAGI. Unmatched junction bases numbered 8, after V lost 6 bases and J lost 7 bases. The CDR3 extends over 14 amino acids. Written as DNA, the CDR3 is TGTGCCAGCAGAAGGGGGACAGGGGCCGGTGGCTACACCTTC. It is translated as CASRRGTGAGGYTF.

V is TRBV11-3 and J is TRBJ1-1, with D perhaps matching TRBD1 (6 bases). Germline V lookup: CDR1 SGHNT, CDR2 YENEEA. The CDR3 spans 15 residues. With 4 bases removed from V and 0 bases from J, the gap between germline ends came to 12 bases. The CDR3 loop reads CASSSDSYMNTEAFF. Written as DNA, the CDR3 is TGTGCCAGCAGCTCGGACAGTTATATGAACACTGAAGCTTTCTTT.

This clone ranks as medium-sized. The chain combines TRBV28 with TRBJ1-5; D is unclear. V lost 2 bases, J lost 8 bases, and 16 bases lay in between. The CDR3 has 15 amino acids. Germline V CDR1 and CDR2: MDHEN, SYDVKM. CDR3 residues: CASSLLRSSMKPQHF. The CDR3 DNA sequence: TGTGCCAGCAGTTTACTCAGGAGTAGTATGAAGCCCCAGCATTTT.

Relative to its sample, this clone is medium-sized. The gene calls are TRBV6-1 and TRBJ2-2; 10 bases agree with TRBD2. J lost 3 bases, V lost 7 bases, and 5 bases had no gene match. This CDR3 is 15 amino acids long. Germline V lookup: CDR1 MNHNS, CDR2 SASEGT. The CDR3 DNA follows: TGTGCCAGCACCCGACTAGCGGGCGACACCGGGGAGCTGTTTTTT. This codes for CASTRLAGDTGELFF.

This clone was counted only a few times. The chain has TRBV9 and TRBJ1-1, with TRBD1 identical over 8 bases. V was clipped by 0 bases and J by 1 base; unmatched bases: 8. This CDR3 has 17 amino acids. The germline V gene has CDR1 SGDLS and CDR2 YYNGEE. The chain's CDR3 is CASSVGPKGTGNTEAFF. The CDR3 coding sequence is TGTGCCAGCAGCGTAGGCCCCAAGGGGACAGGGAACACTGAAGCTTTCTTT.

This clone was recorded a few times. The rearrangement uses TRBV10-2 and TRBJ1-5; D not resolved. Germline CDR1 WSHSY, CDR2 SAAADI. CDR3 length: 10 amino acids. The V gene lost 4 bases and the J gene lost 9 bases, with 4 bases spanning the gap. CDR3 nucleotide sequence: TGCGCCAGCAGTGTTCGGCCCCAGCATTTT. Its protein is CASSVRPQHF.

The chain couples TRBV28 to TRBJ1-2, with a possible D match to TRBD1 (6 bases). The CDR3 runs to 13 residues. Germline V gene sequence: CDR1 MDHEN, CDR2 SYDVKM. Trimming removed 5 bases from V and 2 bases from J, with 9 bases in between. CDR3 sequence: CASSPTGNYGYTF. For the CDR3, the DNA is TGTGCCAGCAGTCCTACAGGGAACTATGGCTACACCTTC.

CDR3 amino acids: CASKSRQGGVETQYF. The CDR3 bases are TGTGCATCTAAATCCCGGCAGGGAGGTGTGGAGACCCAGTACTTC. This chain uses TRBV2 with TRBJ2-5; D is perhaps TRBD2 (6 bases). The CDR3 is made up of 15 amino acids. Germline CDR1 SNHLY, CDR2 FYNNEI.

This clone was detected only a few times. This rearrangement joins TRBV9 to TRBJ1-1, with 8 bases fitting TRBD1. CDR3 size: 15 residues. Germline V gene sequence: CDR1 SGDLS, CDR2 YYNGEE. V shed 4 bases, J shed 4 bases, and the junction held 9 bases outside the gene matches. CDR3 in DNA: TGTGCCAGCAGCCCCACGACAGGGGTGTCCACTGAAGCTTTCTTT. Protein product: CASSPTTGVSTEAFF.

V gene TRBV4-1 combines with J gene TRBJ1-6; 7 bases map to TRBD1. CDR1 is MGHRA, CDR2 YSYEKL, per germline. The CDR3 loop spans 17 amino acids. Trimming cost V 1 base and J 6 bases; bases outside gene matches: 9. The CDR3 nucleotides are TGCGCCAGCAGCCAAGCGACGACAGGGTACTCTAATTCACCCCTCCACTTT. It specifies CASSQATTGYSNSPLHF.